This T cell receptor (beta chain) came from a study of cytomegalovirus exposure and HLA in healthy donors. Overall study results and limits: A later analysis found TCR association rates differed by HLA locus, highest for DRB1 and lowest for HLA-C.

In regard to this clone: The antigen is unknown.

13 Jbeta primers and 60 Vbeta primers were used for the PCR. Sequenced by immunoSEQ multiplex PCR; TCRdb stores in-frame clones only, minus some. Of roughly 160,000 clones in the sample, 75% to 90% were seen once. This clonotype originated in a man aged 18 to 30 in good health and CMV-seropositive. Material: PBMCs.

CDR3 loop: CASSLGRGGNIQYF. DNA of the CDR3: TGTGCCAGCAGCTTGGGCAGGGGCGGGAACATTCAGTACTTC. The rearrangement uses TRBV7-2 and TRBJ2-4; D is possibly TRBD1 (6 bases). The CDR3 covers 14 residues. Germline CDR1 and CDR2: SGHTA and FQGNSA. Trimming cost V 3 bases and J 7 bases, with 13 bases left between them.